The rows below give T cell receptor beta chains drawn from one sample of a study of blood T cell repertoires in COVID-19. Here immunoSEQ multiplex PCR was the method, and the copy in TCRdb shows in-frame clones only, minus some. The data hold some 190,000 clones, with around 84% observed a single time. Sequences were obtained from peripheral blood. The receptors stem from a human donor in a cohort sampled during active COVID-19. Both conserved end residues are part of each CDR3. D genes are given only for firm matches. Expanded clones get a size class; other rows say once, few or many, or leave the size out.

j_call d_call clone_size v_call cdr3_aa cdr3_nt
TRBJ2-7 TRBD1 . TRBV6-5 CASSRTGTESYEQYF TGTGCCAGCAGTCGCACCGGGACAGAATCCTACGAGCAGTACTTC
TRBJ1-4 . once TRBV20-1 CSAGGRRELFF TGCAGTGCTGGAGGGCGGCGGGAACTGTTTTTT
TRBJ2-5 TRBD2 . TRBV7-9 CASSLVSSGGTKETQYF TGTGCCAGCAGCTTAGTTTCCAGCGGGGGGACTAAAGAGACCCAGTACTTC
TRBJ2-2 . once TRBV27 CASNGARTVITGELFF TGTGCCAGCAACGGCGCACGGACTGTTATTACCGGGGAGCTGTTTTTT
TRBJ1-5 . . TRBV11-2 CASSLGEHQPQHF TGTGCCAGCAGCCTAGGGGAGCATCAGCCCCAGCATTTT
TRBJ2-5 TRBD2 . TRBV11-2 CASRGLAGETQYF TGTGCCAGCAGGGGACTAGCGGGGGAGACCCAGTACTTC
TRBJ1-3 TRBD1 . TRBV2 CASEPTGVSGNTIYF TGTGCCAGCGAGCCGACAGGGGTCTCTGGAAACACCATATATTTT
TRBJ2-4 TRBD1 . TRBV2 CASTLDRNLAKNIQYF TGTGCCAGCACCTTGGACAGGAACCTAGCCAAAAACATTCAGTACTTC
TRBJ2-7 . . TRBV18 CASSPSSYEQYF TGTGCCAGCTCACCCAGCTCCTACGAGCAGTACTTC
TRBJ1-4 . once TRBV7-9 CASSPGGQGTEKLFF TGTGCCAGCAGCCCCGGGGGGCAGGGAACCGAAAAACTGTTTTTT
TRBJ2-3 . . TRBV6-5 CASKSGGLTDTQYF TGTGCCAGCAAATCCGGGGGGCTGACAGATACGCAGTATTTT
TRBJ1-2 TRBD1 few TRBV7-9 CASTPGGGSDGYTF TGTGCCAGCACCCCCGGAGGGGGCTCTGATGGCTACACCTTC
TRBJ1-3 . . TRBV28 CASSPFDSLGNTIYF TGTGCCAGCAGTCCCTTTGACAGTCTTGGAAACACCATATATTTT
TRBJ2-1 . few TRBV27 CASSLSNSYNEQFF TGTGCCAGCAGTTTGAGCAACTCCTACAATGAGCAGTTCTTC
TRBJ2-7 . . TRBV2 CASRPDILNSYEQYF TGTGCCAGCAGACCCGACATCCTCAATTCCTACGAGCAGTACTTC
TRBJ1-2 TRBD1 . TRBV19 CASRGQGNYGYTF TGTGCCAGCAGAGGACAGGGGAACTATGGCTACACCTTC
TRBJ2-2 TRBD1 . TRBV7-2 CASRLPGQGKIGELFF TGTGCCAGCAGGTTACCGGGACAGGGGAAGATCGGGGAGCTGTTTTTT
TRBJ1-5 TRBD1 many TRBV5-6 CASRRQGASGQPQHF TGTGCCAGCAGAAGACAGGGGGCGTCGGGTCAGCCCCAGCATTTT
TRBJ1-1 . . TRBV21-1 CASSKESRGDLVGDTEAFF TGTGCCAGCAGCAAAGAGTCACGGGGAGACCTGGTTGGGGACACTGAAGCTTTCTTT
TRBJ1-2 TRBD1 . TRBV12-3/TRBV12-4 CASSSGTDYGYTF TGTGCCAGCAGTTCCGGGACAGACTATGGCTACACCTTC
TRBJ2-3 TRBD2 . TRBV7-9 CASSQTSGTSDTQYF TGTGCCAGCAGTCAGACTAGCGGGACGTCAGATACGCAGTATTTT
TRBJ2-2 . . TRBV10-3 CAISPTAREGGELFF TGTGCCATCAGCCCCACGGCCAGGGAAGGGGGGGAGCTGTTTTTT
TRBJ2-7 . . TRBV28 CASSRQGYEQYF TGTGCCAGCAGTCGGCAGGGCTACGAGCAGTACTTC
TRBJ2-5 . . TRBV21-1 CASSKGETGQETQYF TGTGCCAGCAGCAAAGGGGAGACAGGGCAAGAGACCCAGTACTTC
TRBJ2-3 TRBD2 . TRBV7-2 CASSLTGLAGDTQYF TGTGCCAGCAGCTTGACGGGACTAGCGGGGGATACGCAGTATTTT
TRBJ2-3 TRBD1 . TRBV5-6 CASSLKAGRGQGDTQYF TGTGCCAGCAGCTTGAAGGCCGGCAGGGGGCAGGGAGATACGCAGTATTTT
TRBJ2-7 . . TRBV30 CAFRDIPREQYF TGTGCCTTCCGGGATATACCTCGCGAGCAGTACTTC
TRBJ1-2 . . TRBV5-1 CASSLDLGAANYGYTF TGCGCCAGCAGCTTGGATTTAGGGGCAGCCAACTATGGCTACACCTTC
TRBJ1-2 TRBD1 . TRBV5-6 CASSWDRGYGYTF TGTGCCAGCAGCTGGGACAGGGGGTATGGCTACACCTTC
TRBJ2-5 . . TRBV19 CASSIQSQGWETQYF TGTGCCAGTAGTATTCAGTCGCAGGGGTGGGAGACCCAGTACTTC
TRBJ2-7 TRBD1 . TRBV7-9 CASSSGGLSYEQYF TGTGCCAGCAGCTCAGGGGGCTTGTCCTACGAGCAGTACTTC
TRBJ2-5 TRBD2 . TRBV6-5 CASRPRGGASQYF TGTGCCAGCCGCCCGCGCGGGGGAGCCAGCCAGTACTTC
TRBJ1-1 . . TRBV28 CASSGLSLQGQKNTEAFF TGTGCCAGCAGTGGACTCTCGTTACAGGGCCAGAAGAACACTGAAGCTTTCTTT
TRBJ2-7 . few TRBV4-2 CASSQVVRTAYEQYF TGTGCCAGCAGCCAAGTAGTGAGGACAGCCTACGAGCAGTACTTC
TRBJ1-5 . . TRBV7-2 CASSLVQHNQPQHF TGTGCCAGCAGCTTGGTACAGCACAATCAGCCCCAGCATTTT